This T cell receptor beta chain originates from a study of blood T cell repertoires in COVID-19. In the source study's methods: Estimated nucleated cell counts came from reference gene primer amplification. TCRdb's table, derived via immunoSEQ multiplex PCR, lists solely in-frame clones and lacks some. That table gives V, J and clone size, and the DNA gave D and trimming. Here the sample spans about 300,000 clones, around 90% being singletons. Adults between roughly 18 and 90 years of age took part from 20 to 25 US areas. The CDR3 runs 16 residues. Germline CDR1 is KGHDR and CDR2 is SFDVKD. V lost 3 bases and J 3 bases, leaving 14 bases between the germline ends.

The receptor was derived from a man aged 55 to 70 who had recovered from COVID-19. The sample was PBMCs or T cells enriched from blood (not recorded which). The V call is TRBV24-1, the J call TRBJ2-1, with D possibly matching TRBD2 (6 bases). In DNA form, the CDR3 reads TGTGCCACCAGTGATGCTAGCGCAGGGATCTACAATGAGCAGTTCTTC. Translating it yields CATSDASAGIYNEQFF.